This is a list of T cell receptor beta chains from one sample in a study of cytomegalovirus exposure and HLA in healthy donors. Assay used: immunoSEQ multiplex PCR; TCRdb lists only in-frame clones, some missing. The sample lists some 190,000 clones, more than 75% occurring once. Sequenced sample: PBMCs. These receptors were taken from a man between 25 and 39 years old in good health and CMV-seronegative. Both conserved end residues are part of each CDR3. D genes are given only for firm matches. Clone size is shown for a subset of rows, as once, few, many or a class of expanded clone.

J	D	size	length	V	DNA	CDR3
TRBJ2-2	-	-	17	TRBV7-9	TGTGCCAGCAGCTTAACGGAGCTTGCTACGAACACCGGGGAGCTGTTTTTT	CASSLTELATNTGELFF
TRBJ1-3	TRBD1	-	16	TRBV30	TGTGCCTGGAGGTCAGGGACAGCCAGCTCTGGAAACACCATATATTTT	CAWRSGTASSGNTIYF
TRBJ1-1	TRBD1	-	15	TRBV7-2	TGTGCCAGCAGCCCAGACAGGGTGAAGATGGCAGAAGCTTTCTTT	CASSPDRVKMAEAFF
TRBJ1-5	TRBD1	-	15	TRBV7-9	TGTGCCAGCAGCCCGGAGGGACAGAGCAATCAGCCCCAGCATTTT	CASSPEGQSNQPQHF
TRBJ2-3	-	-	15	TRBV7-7	TGTGCTAGCAGCTTGGAGGGGGGGCCGGGAGATACGCAGTATTTT	CASSLEGGPGDTQYF
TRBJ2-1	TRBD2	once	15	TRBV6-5	TGTGCCAGCAGTCCCGGGACTAGCGGGAACAATGAGCAGTTCTTC	CASSPGTSGNNEQFF
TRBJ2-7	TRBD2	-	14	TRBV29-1	TGCAGCGTTAAGAGCGGGGTTAGGGCCTACGAGCAGTACTTC	CSVKSGVRAYEQYF
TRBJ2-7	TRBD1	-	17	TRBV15	TGTGCCACCAGCAGAAGAACAGGGGGCTGGAACGCCTACGAGCAGTACTTC	CATSRRTGGWNAYEQYF
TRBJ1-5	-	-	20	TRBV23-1	TGCGCCAGCAGTCAATCGGTAGGTAGGGGGTGGCAGGGTCTCAATCAGCCCCAGCATTTT	CASSQSVGRGWQGLNQPQHF
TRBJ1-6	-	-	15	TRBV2	TGTGCCAGCAGTGAAGCGGAGACAGTAAATTCACCCCTCCACTTT	CASSEAETVNSPLHF
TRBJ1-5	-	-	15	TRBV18	TGTGCCAGCTCACCCGTTTCGGGGAACAATCAGCCCCAGCATTTT	CASSPVSGNNQPQHF
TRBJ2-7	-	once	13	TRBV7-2	TGTGCCAGCAGCTTGGCGGTCCCTCGCGAGCAGTACTTC	CASSLAVPREQYF
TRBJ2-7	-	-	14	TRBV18	TGTGCCAGCTCACCAAAGAGGGATTCCTACGAGCAGTACTTC	CASSPKRDSYEQYF
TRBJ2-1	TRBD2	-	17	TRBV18	TGTGCCAGCTCACCAGTTCTCGGGAGGACGTCCTACAATGAGCAGTTCTTC	CASSPVLGRTSYNEQFF
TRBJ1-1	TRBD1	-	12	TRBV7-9	TGTTCCAGCAGCTTGACAGGGGTGGAAGCTTTCTTT	CSSSLTGVEAFF
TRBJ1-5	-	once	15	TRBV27	TGTGCCAGCAGTCTAAGACAGTCCCCACGTCAGCCCCAGCATTTT	CASSLRQSPRQPQHF